Each of the 26 T cell receptor beta chains below was sequenced from the same sample in a study of shared clonotypes between healthy human individuals (TCRdb year 2020). The receptor library was made with the immunoSEQ multiplex PCR assay. The clones in this table, taken by TCRdb from immuneACCESS, are in-frame only. Not every clone is retained; where verified, under half of the shortfall comes from an unresolved V gene, and the cause of the rest is unknown. Here the sample has fewer than 550,000 clones; almost 80% occur a single time. The ten largest clones add up to approximately 12% of the sample. The sample comprised PBMCs. All receptors come from a woman aged 40 to 50 in good health. Some clones in this sample may be carry-over from other donors' samples.

This sequence joins TRBV18 and TRBJ1-2; D uncertain. V was trimmed by 2 bases and J by 0 bases, leaving 13 bases between them. The CDR3 totals 16 residues. CDR1 is KGHSH and CDR2 is LQKENI in the germline V gene. CDR3 protein: CASSPNANQANYGYTF. CDR3 coding DNA: TGTGCCAGCTCACCAAACGCTAACCAAGCTAACTATGGCTACACCTTC.

This clone was seen once. The rearrangement links TRBV7-9 to TRBJ2-2; 7 nucleotides line up with TRBD2. Trimming took 3 bases from V and 3 from J; bases not matched to a gene: 16. Germline values: CDR1 SEHNR, CDR2 FQNEAQ (reference sequence). The CDR3 sequence is 19 residues long. CDR3 sequence reads: CASSLPRGLADTYTGELFF. The CDR3, as DNA: TGTGCCAGCAGCTTGCCACGAGGGCTAGCGGACACCTACACCGGGGAGCTGTTTTTT. The full variable domain, with the rest looked up from reference TRBV7-9 and TRBJ2-2, is DTGVSQNPRHKITKRGQNVTFRCDPISEHNRLYWYRQTLGQGPEFLTYFQNEAQLEKSRLLSDRFSAERPKGSFSTLEIQRTEQGDSAMYLCASSLPRGLADTYTGELFFGEGSRLTVL.

DNA for the CDR3: TGTGCCAGCTCACCTCTCCAGGGCAGACTGAACACTGAAGCTTTCTTT. It is translated as CASSPLQGRLNTEAFF. The J gene is TRBJ1-1, the V gene TRBV18, with D tentatively TRBD1 (5 bases). This CDR3 spans 16 amino acids. Germline V CDR1 and CDR2: KGHSH, LQKENI. Trimming removed 3 bases from V and 0 bases from J, with 14 bases in between. The full variable domain, with the rest looked up from reference TRBV18 and TRBJ1-1, is NAGVMQNPRHLVRRRGQEARLRCSPMKGHSHVYWYRQLPEEGLKFMVYLQKENIIDESGMPKERFSAEFPKEGPSILRIQQVVRGDSAAYFCASSPLQGRLNTEAFFGQGTRLTVV.

This rearrangement joins TRBV11-3 to TRBJ2-3, with TRBD2 matching 14 bases. This CDR3 region has 18 residues. In germline, CDR1 is SGHNT, CDR2 YENEEA. V shed 5 bases and J 5 bases; nucleotides not matched to a gene: 12. The CDR3 reads CASSQGTSGRGLRDTQYF. In DNA, the CDR3 is TGTGCCAGCAGCCAAGGGACTAGCGGGAGAGGTTTGAGAGATACGCAGTATTTT.

The chain has TRBV18 and TRBJ2-1; D not resolved. Germline CDR1 reads KGHSH; CDR2 reads LQKENI. Trimming shortened V by 0 bases and J by 2 bases, and 11 bases separated the two germline ends. The CDR3 spans 16 residues. The DNA for the CDR3 is TGTGCCAGCTCACCACCGGTGGCGTCGACCTACAATGAGCAGTTCTTC. Protein product: CASSPPVASTYNEQFF. Full variable domain (outside the CDR3, taken from reference TRBV18 and TRBJ2-1): NAGVMQNPRHLVRRRGQEARLRCSPMKGHSHVYWYRQLPEEGLKFMVYLQKENIIDESGMPKERFSAEFPKEGPSILRIQQVVRGDSAAYFCASSPPVASTYNEQFFGPGTRLTVL.

This clone has only a few counts. The V gene is TRBV14, the J gene TRBJ1-4, with 7 bases that match TRBD1. The germline CDR1 and CDR2 sequences are SGHDN and FVKESK. CDR3 size: 15 residues. The ends lost 5 bases at V and 6 bases at J; junction bases unmatched: 9. This chain's CDR3 is CASSFLRGSDEKLFF. The CDR3 nucleotides read TGTGCCAGCAGCTTCCTCAGGGGGTCAGATGAAAAACTGTTTTTT.

The J gene is TRBJ2-6, the V gene TRBV29-1; D ambiguous. Germline V CDR1 and CDR2: SQVTM, ANQGSEA. This CDR3 spans 13 amino acids. The V gene lost 6 bases and the J gene lost 2 bases, with 8 bases spanning the gap. This CDR3 is CSVAETGANVLTF. DNA for the CDR3: TGCAGCGTCGCGGAGACTGGGGCCAACGTCCTGACTTTC. Looking up the rest from reference TRBV29-1 and TRBJ2-6 gives the full variable domain: SAVISQKPSRDICQRGTSLTIQCQVDSQVTMMFWYRQQPGQSLTLIATANQGSEATYESGFVIDKFPISRPNLTFSTLTVSNMSPEDSSIYLCSVAETGANVLTFGAGSRLTVL.

This clone was counted only a few times. The genes are TRBV18 and TRBJ1-1; 8 bases are shared with TRBD1. CDR1 is KGHSH, CDR2 LQKENI, per germline. The CDR3 loop spans 15 amino acids. The trim removed 5 bases at V and 1 base at J, leaving 6 bases unmatched. CDR3 loop: CASSSWTGRNTEAFF. The CDR3 DNA reads TGTGCCAGCTCATCATGGACAGGGAGGAACACTGAAGCTTTCTTT.

In the case of this clone: The same CDR3 also results from other DNA sequences found in this sample. The gene calls are TRBV28 and TRBJ2-2; D unresolved. With 2 bases removed from V and 5 bases from J, the gap between germline ends came to 6 bases. The CDR3 extends over 13 amino acids. The germline CDR1 and CDR2 sequences are MDHEN and SYDVKM. The CDR3 region is CASSLSGTGELFF. In DNA, the CDR3 is TGTGCCAGCAGTTTAAGTGGGACCGGGGAGCTGTTTTTT.

The chain couples TRBV5-1 to TRBJ2-5; 8 nucleotides agree with TRBD2. V dropped 6 bases and J dropped 0; count of bases not matched to a gene: 4. Germline V gene sequence: CDR1 SGHRS, CDR2 YFSETQ. The CDR3 is 14 residues long. The CDR3 sequence is CASNPGGNQETQYF. The CDR3 DNA is TGCGCCAGCAATCCGGGGGGGAACCAAGAGACCCAGTACTTC.

This chain's CDR3 is CASRTPQHGELFF. DNA of the CDR3: TGTGCCAGCAGGACGCCCCAACACGGGGAGCTGTTTTTT. The chain employs TRBV21-1 and TRBJ2-2. TRBV21-1 is deemed a pseudogene. This CDR3 is built from 13 residues.

The chain uses TRBV7-9 and TRBJ2-2; possibly TRBD1 for D (5 bases). The V end was cut by 1 base, the J end by 5 bases, with 11 bases between. The germline gives CDR1 SEHNR, CDR2 FQNEAQ (reference sequence). The CDR3 totals 15 residues. The CDR3 loop reads CASSLGRQRTGELFF. The CDR3 nucleotides read TGTGCCAGCAGCTTAGGGCGACAGAGGACCGGGGAGCTGTTTTTT.

The J gene is TRBJ2-1, the V gene TRBV28; D gene uncertain. The CDR3 spans 14 residues. Trimming pared 2 bases from V and 6 bases from J, leaving 11 bases between. Germline V CDR1 and CDR2: MDHEN, SYDVKM. The CDR3 nucleotides are TGTGCCAGCAGTTTACCCTCGACGGGCAATGAGCAGTTCTTC. This translates into CASSLPSTGNEQFF.

Of note for this clone: Other DNA sequences in the sample encode the same CDR3. The V and J genes are TRBV11-2 and TRBJ2-1, with D tentatively TRBD1 or TRBD2 (5 bases each). The V end lost 5 bases, the J end lost 7 bases, and 12 bases lay between the germline ends. Germline CDR1 SGHAT, CDR2 FQNNGV. This CDR3 has 13 amino acids. As DNA, the CDR3 is TGTGCCAGCAGCCCAGGGAGTTATAATGAGCAGTTCTTC. Its protein is CASSPGSYNEQFF.

The J gene is TRBJ2-3, the V gene TRBV19; TRBD2 is a possible D gene (6 bases). CDR3 length equals 14 residues. The germline gives CDR1 LNHDA, CDR2 SQIVND (reference sequence). With 3 bases removed from V and 4 bases from J, the gap between germline ends came to 11 bases. The CDR3 coding sequence is TGTGCCAGTAGTATCGGAGGGAATTCAGATACGCAGTATTTT. Its translation: CASSIGGNSDTQYF. The full variable domain, its missing parts supplied by reference TRBV19 and TRBJ2-3, is DGGITQSPKYLFRKEGQNVTLSCEQNLNHDAMYWYRQDPGQGLRLIYYSQIVNDFQKGDIAEGYSVSREKKESFPLTVTSAQKNPTAFYLCASSIGGNSDTQYFGPGTRLTVL.

J is TRBJ2-7 and V is TRBV27; D might be TRBD2 (6 bases). V gave up 0 bases and J gave up 6 bases, with 9 bases separating them. The CDR3 totals 13 residues. Looked up from germline, CDR1 is MNHEY and CDR2 is SMNVEV (reference sequence). For the CDR3, the DNA is TGTGCCAGCAGTTTATCGGGGGGTGGCGAGCAGTACTTC. This translates into CASSLSGGGEQYF.

This clone has only a few counts. The rearrangement uses TRBV6-1 and TRBJ1-3; no clear D gene. Germline CDR1 is MNHNS and CDR2 is SASEGT. CDR3 size: 15 residues. With 1 base removed from V and 5 bases from J, the gap between germline ends came to 12 bases. Here the CDR3 DNA reads TGTGCCAGCAGTGAAGGTGGTGGGCCCAGAAACACCATATATTTT. Protein: CASSEGGGPRNTIYF.

The V gene is TRBV19, the J gene TRBJ1-1, with TRBD1 identical over 12 bases. This CDR3 region has 16 residues. Germline CDR1 is LNHDA and CDR2 is SQIVND (reference sequence). J was trimmed by 3 bases and V by 3 bases; bases with no gene match: 5. CDR3 region: CASSISGQGADTEAFF. CDR3 nucleotide sequence: TGTGCCAGTAGTATCTCGGGACAGGGGGCGGACACTGAAGCTTTCTTT.

The chain recombines TRBV20-1 with TRBJ2-3; TRBD2 matches 7 bases. From germline, CDR1 is DFQATT and CDR2 SNEGSKA (reference sequence). V was clipped by 6 bases and J by 9 bases; unmatched bases: 6. This CDR3 has 11 amino acids. This chain's CDR3 is CSAGGRGTQYF. The CDR3 nucleotides read TGCAGTGCCGGAGGGCGGGGGACGCAGTATTTT.

This chain joins TRBV5-4 and TRBJ2-2; D is ambiguous. This CDR3 has 16 amino acids. The ends were cut back, 0 bases at V and 0 bases at J, with 9 bases in the middle. The germline V gene encodes CDR1 SGHNT and CDR2 YYREEE (reference sequence). The CDR3 loop is CASSLVSGSNTGELFF. CDR3 DNA sequence: TGTGCCAGCAGCTTGGTGTCGGGTTCGAACACCGGGGAGCTGTTTTTT.

The genes are TRBV28 and TRBJ2-3; D may be TRBD2 (6 bases). CDR1 is MDHEN and CDR2 is SYDVKM in the germline V gene. There are 15 residues in the CDR3. The V end lost 3 bases, the J end lost 3 bases, and 13 bases lay between the germline ends. The CDR3 region is CASSFPGLLTDTQYF. Written as DNA, the CDR3 is TGTGCCAGCAGTTTCCCCGGACTATTAACAGATACGCAGTATTTT.

The gene calls are TRBV28 and TRBJ1-2, with D perhaps TRBD1 (6 bases). The CDR3 spans 15 residues. Germline V gives CDR1 MDHEN, CDR2 SYDVKM. Trimming left V 6 bases short and J 4 bases short, with 18 bases between. CDR3 in amino acids: CASSLGGAAGYGYTF. The CDR3 bases are TGTGCCAGCAGCTTGGGGGGGGCGGCAGGCTATGGCTACACCTTC.

The chain couples TRBV5-5 to TRBJ2-4; a weak D match, TRBD2 (6 bases). This CDR3 has 15 residues. Between the trimmed V and J ends, which lost 3 bases and 0 bases, there was a span of 10 bases. Looked up from germline, CDR1 is SGHKS and CDR2 is YYEKEE (reference sequence). The CDR3 DNA sequence: TGTGCCAGCAGCTCATACGGGGGAGCCAAAAACATTCAGTACTTC. Encoded protein: CASSSYGGAKNIQYF.

V is TRBV29-1 and J is TRBJ1-2; D might be TRBD1 (6 bases). Germline CDR1 SQVTM, CDR2 ANQGSEA. The CDR3 contains 13 residues. Trimming took off 6 bases at V and 3 bases at J, with 14 bases between the two ends. Here the CDR3 DNA reads TGCAGCGTCTCAGGGGAGGGTGACTATGGCTACACCTTC. Amino acid sequence: CSVSGEGDYGYTF.

Only a few counts were recorded for this clone. V and J are TRBV6-4 and TRBJ1-2, with D hard to call. Germline values: CDR1 MRHNA, CDR2 SNTAGT. The CDR3 runs 13 residues. Trimming took off 5 bases at V and 2 bases at J, with 9 bases between the two ends. CDR3 in amino acids: CASSPSPNYGYTF. The CDR3 coding sequence is TGTGCCAGCAGTCCTTCTCCCAACTATGGCTACACCTTC.

The chain combines TRBV11-2 with TRBJ2-2; tentatively, D is TRBD2 (5 bases). CDR1 is SGHAT, CDR2 FQNNGV, per germline. V dropped 3 bases and J dropped 5 bases, with 7 bases sitting between them. The CDR3 sequence is 13 residues long. As DNA, the CDR3 is TGTGCCAGCAGCTTCGGGATTACCGGGGAGCTGTTTTTT. This translates into CASSFGITGELFF.